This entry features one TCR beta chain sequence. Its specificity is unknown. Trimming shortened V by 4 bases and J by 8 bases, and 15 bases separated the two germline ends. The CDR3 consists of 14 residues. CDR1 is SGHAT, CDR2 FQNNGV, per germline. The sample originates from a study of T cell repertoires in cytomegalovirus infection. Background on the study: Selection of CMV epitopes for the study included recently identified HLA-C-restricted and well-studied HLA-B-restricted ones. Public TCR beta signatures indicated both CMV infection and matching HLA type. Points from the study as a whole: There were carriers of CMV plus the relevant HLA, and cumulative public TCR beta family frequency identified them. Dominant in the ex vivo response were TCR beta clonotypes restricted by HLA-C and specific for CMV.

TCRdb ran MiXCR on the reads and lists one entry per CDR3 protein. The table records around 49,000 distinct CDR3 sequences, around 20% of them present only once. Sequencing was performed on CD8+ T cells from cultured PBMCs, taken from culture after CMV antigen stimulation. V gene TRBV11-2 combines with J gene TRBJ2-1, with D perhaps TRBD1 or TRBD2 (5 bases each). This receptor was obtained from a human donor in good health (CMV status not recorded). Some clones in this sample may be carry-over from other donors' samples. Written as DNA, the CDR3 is TGTGCCAGCAGCTCCTGGACCCGGGGCCATGAGCAGTTCTTC. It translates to CASSSWTRGHEQFF.